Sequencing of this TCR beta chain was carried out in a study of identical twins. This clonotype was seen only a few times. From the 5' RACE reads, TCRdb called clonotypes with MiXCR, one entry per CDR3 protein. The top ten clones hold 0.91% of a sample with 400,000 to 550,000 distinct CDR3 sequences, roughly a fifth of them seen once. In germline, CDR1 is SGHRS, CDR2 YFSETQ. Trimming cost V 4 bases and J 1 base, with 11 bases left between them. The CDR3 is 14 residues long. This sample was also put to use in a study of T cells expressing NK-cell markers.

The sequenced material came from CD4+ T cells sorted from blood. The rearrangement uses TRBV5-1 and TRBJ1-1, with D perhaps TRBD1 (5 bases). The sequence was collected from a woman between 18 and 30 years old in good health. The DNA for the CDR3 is TGCGCCAGCAGCCTCCCCACAGGGAACACTGAAGCTTTCTTT. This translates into CASSLPTGNTEAFF.